These T cell receptor beta chains were read from a single sample in a study of cytomegalovirus exposure and HLA in healthy donors. Measured with immunoSEQ multiplex PCR; TCRdb has only the in-frame clones, and not every one. The data hold some 120,000 clones, with over 60% observed a single time. The sample taken for sequencing was PBMCs. The source is a human donor in good health. Each CDR3 is given with its conserved first and last residue. D genes are given only for firm matches. Size is stated for part of the rows, as once, few or many counts, or as a class when the clone is expanded.

d_gene	j_gene	v_gene	abundance	CDR3aa	CDR3nt
TRBD2	TRBJ2-2	TRBV29-1	-	CSVEGGSGATGELFF	TGCAGCGTTGAAGGCGGGAGCGGTGCCACCGGGGAGCTGTTTTTT
TRBD1	TRBJ1-1	TRBV7-8	few	CASSLRDRGSNTEAFF	TGTGCCAGCAGCTTGAGGGACAGGGGGTCTAACACTGAAGCTTTCTTT
-	TRBJ1-4	TRBV7-2	-	CASSTGFREKLFF	TGTGCCAGCAGTACAGGGTTCCGGGAAAAACTGTTTTTT
TRBD1	TRBJ2-1	TRBV19	-	CASSPLGTGNNEQFF	TGTGCCAGTAGTCCATTAGGGACAGGGAACAATGAGCAGTTCTTC
TRBD2	TRBJ2-7	TRBV5-8	few	CASSQDQGGGASEQYF	TGTGCCAGCAGCCAAGATCAGGGCGGGGGGGCTTCCGAGCAGTACTTC
TRBD2	TRBJ2-1	TRBV27	-	CASSPLAGLNEQFF	TGTGCCAGCAGCCCACTAGCGGGGTTGAATGAGCAGTTCTTC
-	TRBJ1-1	TRBV7-9	few	CASSSTMNTEAFF	TGTGCCAGCAGCTCGACAATGAACACTGAAGCTTTCTTT
TRBD2	TRBJ2-1	TRBV11-3	-	CASSSPSSGGASNEQFF	TGTGCCAGCAGCTCCCCTTCTAGCGGGGGGGCTTCCAATGAGCAGTTCTTC
TRBD2	TRBJ2-3	TRBV5-1	-	CASSLRLAGGPGGDTQYF	TGCGCCAGCAGCTTGCGGCTAGCGGGGGGGCCCGGTGGAGATACGCAGTATTTT
TRBD1	TRBJ2-3	TRBV5-4	-	CASSLGIRQGFTDTQYF	TGTGCCAGCAGCCTGGGAATTAGACAGGGATTCACAGATACGCAGTATTTT
-	TRBJ2-3	TRBV10-1	-	CASSEQRSTDTQYF	TGCGCCAGCAGTGAGCAGAGGAGCACAGATACGCAGTATTTT
-	TRBJ1-1	TRBV7-8	-	CASSLYIRGGTEAFF	TGTGCCAGCAGCTTATACATAAGGGGGGGCACTGAAGCTTTCTTT
-	TRBJ2-1	TRBV25-1	few	CASSEYNSIPYNEQFF	TGTGCCAGCAGTGAATATAATTCTATTCCCTACAATGAGCAGTTCTTC
-	TRBJ1-1	TRBV7-8	-	CASSLSLLEEAFF	TGTGCCAGCAGCTTATCATTGTTGGAGGAGGCTTTCTTT
-	TRBJ2-2	TRBV19	once	CASTMGLTHTGELFF	TGTGCCAGTACTATGGGACTTACTCACACCGGGGAGCTGTTTTTT
TRBD1	TRBJ2-7	TRBV9	-	CASSVGGTGVYEQYF	TGTGCCAGCAGCGTAGGCGGGACAGGGGTTTACGAGCAGTACTTC
-	TRBJ2-1	TRBV7-9	-	CASSLGAGEYNEQFF	TGTGCCAGCAGCCTTGGGGCAGGGGAATACAATGAGCAGTTCTTC
-	TRBJ2-7	TRBV6-5	-	CASSLTSRYEQYF	TGTGCCAGCAGTCTTACTAGTAGGTACGAGCAGTACTTC
TRBD1	TRBJ1-6	TRBV9	-	CASSKTGGRDSPLHF	TGTGCCAGCAGCAAGACAGGGGGCCGGGATTCACCCCTCCACTTT
-	TRBJ2-3	TRBV29-1	-	CSVGGVGTNTLTDTQYF	TGCAGCGTTGGGGGGGTCGGCACCAATACCCTTACCGATACGCAGTATTTT
-	TRBJ1-1	TRBV12-2	-	CASRSRQHGMVGAFF	TGTGCAAGTCGCTCCAGACAGCATGGGATGGTGGGGGCTTTCTTT
TRBD1	TRBJ2-7	TRBV9	once	CASSVGGQGYTGTYEQYF	TGTGCCAGCAGCGTAGGGGGACAGGGATACACTGGGACCTACGAGCAGTACTTC
TRBD1	TRBJ1-1	TRBV6-1	-	CAGGSAGGVIGEAFF	TGTGCCGGGGGATCGGCAGGGGGCGTGATAGGTGAAGCTTTCTTT
-	TRBJ1-1	TRBV2	few	CASSATRVAFF	TGTGCCAGCAGTGCTACCCGAGTGGCTTTCTTT
TRBD1	TRBJ1-1	TRBV11-2	-	CASSLAIGGPTEAFF	TGTGCCAGCAGCTTAGCGATAGGGGGCCCCACTGAAGCTTTCTTT
-	TRBJ1-1	TRBV29-1	-	CSVGTASFLSNTEAFF	TGCAGCGTTGGGACAGCATCCTTCCTCTCGAACACTGAAGCTTTCTTT
-	TRBJ1-5	TRBV7-2	-	CASSLAGGDNQPQHF	TGTGCCAGCAGCTTAGCAGGGGGGGATAATCAGCCCCAGCATTTT
-	TRBJ1-1	TRBV15	-	CATSRGREGLTEAFF	TGTGCCACCAGCAGAGGACGGGAAGGGCTCACTGAAGCTTTCTTT
-	TRBJ1-2	TRBV19	-	CASSILDSFYGYTF	TGTGCCAGTAGTATCCTCGACAGTTTTTATGGCTACACCTTC
-	TRBJ2-7	TRBV27	-	CASSLKSRLEQYF	TGTGCCAGCAGTTTAAAATCTCGGTTGGAGCAGTACTTC
-	TRBJ2-1	TRBV5-4	-	CASSLTGVSEQFF	TGTGCCAGCAGCTTGACAGGTGTTAGTGAGCAGTTCTTC
TRBD1	TRBJ1-2	TRBV27	once	CASSSTGGANYGYTF	TGTGCCAGCAGCTCGACAGGGGGCGCGAACTATGGCTACACCTTC
-	TRBJ2-7	TRBV7-8	-	CASSVSPIAYEQYF	TGTGCCAGCAGCGTTAGTCCGATTGCTTACGAGCAGTACTTC
TRBD2	TRBJ2-2	TRBV11-2	-	CASSLVAGGVGELFF	TGTGCCAGCAGCTTAGTAGCGGGGGGGGTCGGGGAGCTGTTTTTT
TRBD2	TRBJ2-1	TRBV2	-	CASSDSGGPYNEQFF	TGTGCCAGCAGTGATAGCGGGGGCCCCTACAATGAGCAGTTCTTC
-	TRBJ1-5	TRBV6-5	-	CASSPGGIYQPQHF	TGTGCCAGCAGTCCCGGGGGGATTTATCAGCCCCAGCATTTT
-	TRBJ2-5	TRBV12-5	-	CASVRYRVAQETQYF	TGTGCTAGTGTTCGATACAGGGTGGCCCAAGAGACCCAGTACTTC
TRBD1	TRBJ2-6	TRBV7-2	once	CASRTGLSGANVLTF	TGTGCCAGCAGGACAGGGCTCTCTGGGGCCAACGTCCTGACTTTC
-	TRBJ1-2	TRBV5-1	-	CASRRTVRDGYTF	TGCGCCAGCAGGCGGACAGTCCGGGATGGCTACACCTTC
-	TRBJ2-1	TRBV6-1	-	CASMSGYEQFF	TGTGCCAGCATGTCGGGGTATGAGCAGTTCTTC
-	TRBJ2-5	TRBV10-3	-	CAISERQDGNQETQYF	TGTGCCATCAGTGAGAGACAGGACGGCAACCAAGAGACCCAGTACTTC
-	TRBJ1-3	TRBV7-9	-	CASSFSQGNTIYF	TGTGCCAGCAGCTTTTCACAGGGAAACACCATATATTTT
TRBD1	TRBJ1-1	TRBV28	-	CASSSGGLSMNTEAFF	TGTGCCAGCAGCTCAGGGGGTTTATCGATGAACACTGAAGCTTTCTTT
TRBD2	TRBJ2-3	TRBV6-4	-	CASRHGGASTDTQYF	TGTGCCAGCAGGCACGGGGGGGCCTCAACAGATACGCAGTATTTT